The subject of this entry is one TCR beta chain. Its specificity is not known. The PCR was carried out with 60 Vbeta primers and 13 Jbeta primers. Assay: immunoSEQ multiplex PCR; the TCRdb copy retains only in-frame clones and omits some. The top ten clones hold 5% to 5.5% of a sample with 95,000 to 120,000 clones, around 77% of them seen once. These data are taken from a study of cytomegalovirus exposure and HLA in healthy donors. Broader study findings: As was reported, the HLA-A and HLA-B alleles of most subjects were accurately predicted from TCR beta sequences. Roughly even sequencing depth across donors was the assumption behind the presence/absence analyses.

Germline V CDR1 and CDR2: GTSNPN, SVGIG (reference sequence). The V gene end was trimmed by 5 bases and the J gene end by 1 base; junction bases not matched to a gene: 12. The CDR3 is 16 residues long. The receptor was isolated from a woman aged 25-40 years in good health and CMV-seropositive. The V and J genes are TRBV30 and TRBJ2-3; TRBD2 agrees at 7 bases. Sequenced: PBMCs. For the CDR3, the DNA is TGTGCCTGGGGGGGTGGCGCGGGAGTGGGCACAGATACGCAGTATTTT. It translates to CAWGGGAGVGTDTQYF.